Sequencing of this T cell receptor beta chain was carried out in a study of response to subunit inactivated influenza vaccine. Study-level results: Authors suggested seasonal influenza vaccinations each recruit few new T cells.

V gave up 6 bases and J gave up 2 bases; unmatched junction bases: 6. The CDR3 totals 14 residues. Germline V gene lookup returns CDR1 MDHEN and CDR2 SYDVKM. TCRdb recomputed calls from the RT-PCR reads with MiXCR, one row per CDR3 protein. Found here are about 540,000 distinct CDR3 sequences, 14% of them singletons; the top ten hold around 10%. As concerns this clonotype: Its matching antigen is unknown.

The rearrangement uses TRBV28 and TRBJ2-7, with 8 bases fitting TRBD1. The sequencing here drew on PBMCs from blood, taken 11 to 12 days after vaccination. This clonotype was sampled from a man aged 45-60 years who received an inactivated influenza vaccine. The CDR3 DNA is TGTGCCAGCAGGAGACAGGGGCGCACCTACGAGCAGTACTTC. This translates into CASRRQGRTYEQYF.